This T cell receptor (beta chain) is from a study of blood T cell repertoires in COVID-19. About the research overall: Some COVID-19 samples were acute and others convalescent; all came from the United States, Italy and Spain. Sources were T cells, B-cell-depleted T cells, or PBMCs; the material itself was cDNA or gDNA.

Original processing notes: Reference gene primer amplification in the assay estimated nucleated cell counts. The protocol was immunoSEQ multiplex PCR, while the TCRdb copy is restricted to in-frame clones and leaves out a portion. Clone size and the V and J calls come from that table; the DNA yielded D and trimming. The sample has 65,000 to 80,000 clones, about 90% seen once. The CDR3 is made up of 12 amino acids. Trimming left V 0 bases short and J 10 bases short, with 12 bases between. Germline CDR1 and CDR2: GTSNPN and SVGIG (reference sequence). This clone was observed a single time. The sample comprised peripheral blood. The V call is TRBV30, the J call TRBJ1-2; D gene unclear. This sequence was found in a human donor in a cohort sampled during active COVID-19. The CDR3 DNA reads TGTGCCTGGAGTGTGCCCCCACTTCACTACACCTTC. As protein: CAWSVPPLHYTF.